Listed below are T cell receptor beta chains from one sample, sequenced in a study of CD8 T cells in Susac syndrome. TCRdb processed the immunoSEQ multiplex PCR reads anew with MiXCR; each CDR3 protein has one entry. The sample includes some 160,000 distinct CDR3 sequences, around 95% of them seen just once. The sample taken for sequencing was CD8+ T cells from PBMCs. All receptors come from a human donor with multiple sclerosis. CDR3s include the opening cysteine and the closing phenylalanine or tryptophan. D genes are given only for firm matches. Some rows mark clone size as missing; the rest say once, few, many or name a class of expanded clone.

len	j_gene	v_gene	abundance	d_gene	CDR3nt	CDR3aa
14	TRBJ2-3	TRBV30	.	.	TGTGCCTGGAGTGTAACGGGGGTTGGGGATACGCAGTATTTT	CAWSVTGVGDTQYF
16	TRBJ2-3	TRBV3-1	.	TRBD2	TGTGCCAGCAGCCAAGATGTACTAGCGGGAAGGGATACGCAGTATTTT	CASSQDVLAGRDTQYF
13	TRBJ2-5	TRBV2	.	TRBD2	TGTGCCAGCATGGTGGGACTAGACGTGACCCAGTACTTC	CASMVGLDVTQYF
17	TRBJ1-2	TRBV4-1	.	.	TGCGCCAGCAGCCCCCACTCTTTCAGGACCCGGACGAATGGCTACACCTTC	CASSPHSFRTRTNGYTF
15	TRBJ2-1	TRBV6-5	once	TRBD1	TGTGCCAGCAGCAACAGGGACAGGGAGGACAATGAGCAGTTCTTC	CASSNRDREDNEQFF
13	TRBJ2-3	TRBV14	.	.	TGTGCCAGCAGCCATTTTAGCACAGATACGCAGTATTTT	CASSHFSTDTQYF
16	TRBJ2-3	TRBV7-3	.	.	TGTGCCAGCAGCTTATTCGGTAGCGGCCCCACAGATACGCAGTATTTT	CASSLFGSGPTDTQYF
12	TRBJ1-2	TRBV18	.	.	TGTGCCAGCTCCCTCACCAGGGGTGGCTACACCTTC	CASSLTRGGYTF
15	TRBJ2-2	TRBV5-6	once	.	TGTGCCAGCAGCTTGGCCGACGGGTACACCGGGGAGCTGTTTTTT	CASSLADGYTGELFF
14	TRBJ1-5	TRBV20-1	.	.	TGCAGTGCTAGTCTGGGGGTTAGCAATCAGCCCCAGCATTTT	CSASLGVSNQPQHF
14	TRBJ2-3	TRBV13	.	TRBD2	TGTGCCAGCAGCCCGACTAGCGCCACAGATACGCAGTATTTT	CASSPTSATDTQYF
14	TRBJ2-7	TRBV20-1	.	.	TGCAGTGCAATGGACCCCCGGCTGGGTTACGAGCAGTACTTC	CSAMDPRLGYEQYF
16	TRBJ2-5	TRBV15	.	.	TGTGCCACCAGCAGAGAACGGGACCTCACAAAGGAGACCCAGTACTTC	CATSRERDLTKETQYF
12	TRBJ1-2	TRBV13	.	.	TGTGCCAGCAGCCTCCCCGGCTATGGCTACACCTTC	CASSLPGYGYTF
17	TRBJ2-7	TRBV29-1	.	.	TGCAGCGTACCCGGACGCGAACCACTTGCCAAGAACTACGAGCAGTACTTC	CSVPGREPLAKNYEQYF
14	TRBJ1-5	TRBV9	few	TRBD1	TGTGCCAGCAGCGGCGGGACAGGGGGTCAGCCCCAGCATTTT	CASSGGTGGQPQHF
14	TRBJ1-5	TRBV27	.	.	TGTGCCAGCAGTTTAAACAGTCTTAATCAGCCCCAGCATTTT	CASSLNSLNQPQHF
14	TRBJ2-1	TRBV3-1	.	.	TGTGCCAGCAGCCACCCAGGGGTCTACAATGAGCAGTTCTTC	CASSHPGVYNEQFF
14	TRBJ2-1	TRBV14	.	.	TGTGCCAGCAGCCAAGTCTCCTTCGGGAATGAGCAGTTCTTC	CASSQVSFGNEQFF
12	TRBJ2-7	TRBV30	few	.	TGTGCCTCCTCGGGGGCAGCCTACGAGCAGTACTTC	CASSGAAYEQYF
11	TRBJ2-3	TRBV9	few	.	TGTGCCAGCAGTGGAGGGGATACGCAGTATTTT	CASSGGDTQYF
12	TRBJ2-2	TRBV29-1	.	.	TGCAGCGTCCGGGCAATTACCGGGGAGCTGTTTTTT	CSVRAITGELFF
17	TRBJ2-5	TRBV7-9	.	.	TGTGCCAGCAGCTTAAAACCGGGGATGAGGTACCAAGAGACCCAGTACTTC	CASSLKPGMRYQETQYF
14	TRBJ2-2	TRBV19	.	.	TGTGCCAGTAGTACCCTCCCGACAGGCGGGGAGCTGTTTTTT	CASSTLPTGGELFF
15	TRBJ1-6	TRBV2	.	.	TGTGCCAGCAGTGAGGACGGAGAATATAATTCACCCCTCCACTTT	CASSEDGEYNSPLHF